These 24 T cell receptor beta chains originate from one sample sequenced in a study of T cells in Graves' hyperthyroidism and ophthalmopathy. Regions amplified from RNA transcripts were the TCR beta CDR3 regions. Primed by the HTBI set, a first-round RT-PCR was run on the TCR CDR3. Each CDR3 protein gets one entry after TCRdb re-called the multiplex PCR reads with MiXCR. Among around 350,000 distinct CDR3 sequences, around a sixth were seen once, and the ten largest hold 28%. The sequenced sample was blood. Receptors originate from a woman between 18 and 30 years old with Graves' hyperthyroidism that later progressed to Graves' ophthalmopathy.

The chain links TRBV18 to TRBJ1-2; D ambiguous. V dropped 2 bases and J dropped 3 bases, with 13 bases sitting between them. The CDR3 is made up of 15 amino acids. Germline loops: CDR1 KGHSH, CDR2 LQKENI. The CDR3 DNA reads TGTGCCAGCTCACCAATCCCCAGGAGCTACTATGGCTACACCTTC. Translated, it gives CASSPIPRSYYGYTF. Combining the CDR3 with reference TRBV18 and TRBJ1-2 gives the whole variable domain NAGVMQNPRHLVRRRGQEARLRCSPMKGHSHVYWYRQLPEEGLKFMVYLQKENIIDESGMPKERFSAEFPKEGPSILRIQQVVRGDSAAYFCASSPIPRSYYGYTFGSGTRLTVV.

This clonotype was seen repeatedly, ten times or more. J is TRBJ2-6 and V is TRBV28; no clear D gene. Germline V gene lookup returns CDR1 MDHEN and CDR2 SYDVKM. The CDR3 is made up of 15 amino acids. The germline V and J ends were trimmed by 8 bases and 0 bases, with 11 bases remaining between them. The CDR3 region is CASQSTHSGANVLTF. The CDR3 nucleotides are TGTGCCAGCCAGTCCACCCACTCTGGGGCCAACGTCCTGACTTTC.

This clonotype has a count of ten or more. The V call is TRBV24-1, the J call TRBJ2-1; perhaps D is TRBD1 or TRBD2 (5 bases each). Germline V CDR1 and CDR2: KGHDR, SFDVKD. Trimming removed 9 bases from V and 6 bases from J, with 11 bases in between. The CDR3 has 12 amino acids. In DNA form, the CDR3 reads TGTGCCACCGGGACCACTGGCAATGAGCAGTTCTTC. Its translation: CATGTTGNEQFF.

This clonotype came up a few times. It may be a read error: a sequence one base away is much more abundant. V usage is TRBV7-2 and J usage is TRBJ2-1; 10 bases fit TRBD2. CDR1 is SGHTA, CDR2 FQGNSA, per germline. The CDR3 is made up of 15 amino acids. Trimming removed 8 bases from V and 6 bases from J; junction bases left unmatched: 10. CDR3 nucleotide sequence: TGTGCCAGCTTAAGCTATAGCGGGAGGTCCAATGAGCAGTTCTTC. Its protein product is CASLSYSGRSNEQFF.

This clonotype was counted ten times or more. The genes are TRBV30 and TRBJ2-5; D is unresolved. Germline loops: CDR1 GTSNPN, CDR2 SVGIG (reference sequence). The CDR3 length is 13 residues. V was clipped by 8 bases and J by 0 bases, with 13 bases between them. CDR3 residues: CALLRRNQETQYF. The CDR3 nucleotides read TGTGCCCTCCTTCGGCGAAACCAAGAGACCCAGTACTTC.

This clonotype showed up just once. The chain uses TRBV7-2 and TRBJ2-5; a possible D gene is TRBD1 (5 bases). CDR3 size: 13 residues. The V and J ends lost 4 bases and 8 bases respectively, with 14 bases between them. The V gene's germline CDR1 is SGHTA and CDR2 FQGNSA. CDR3 protein: CASSSREKRTQYF. The CDR3 nucleotides are TGTGCCAGCAGCTCCAGGGAAAAGAGAACCCAGTACTTC.

With respect to this clonotype: A much bigger clone sits one base away, suggesting this may be a read error. This chain connects TRBV27 to TRBJ2-3; D perhaps matches TRBD2 (6 bases). The CDR3 loop spans 16 amino acids. The V gene's germline CDR1 is MNHEY and CDR2 SMNVEV (reference sequence). Here the CDR3 DNA reads TGTGCCAGCAGTTTATCTAGCGGAGGAAGCACAGATACGCGGTATTTT. This encodes CASSLSSGGSTDTRYF.

This clonotype was found many times. This sequence joins TRBV20-1 and TRBJ2-1; 15 bases match TRBD2. The V gene end was trimmed by 8 bases and the J gene end by 11 bases; junction bases not matched to a gene: 4. The CDR3 totals 12 residues. Germline assignment: CDR1 DFQATT and CDR2 SNEGSKA (reference sequence). The CDR3 sequence is CSTGTSGRQQFF. The CDR3 coding sequence is TGCAGTACCGGGACTAGCGGGAGGCAGCAGTTCTTC.

This clonotype was counted only a few times. This chain joins TRBV5-8 and TRBJ2-7; unclear D gene. The V end was cut by 0 bases, the J end by 0 bases, with 7 bases between. The CDR3 totals 14 residues. Germline CDR1 and CDR2: SGHTS and YDEGEE. The CDR3 DNA sequence: TGTGCCAGCAGCTTGGACCAGCTCTCCTACGAGCAGTACTTC. Its translation: CASSLDQLSYEQYF.

This clonotype was recorded once. This may stem from a read error, because a much larger clone lies one nucleotide away. This chain joins TRBV11-3 and TRBJ2-7; 9 bases map to TRBD2. The germline gives CDR1 SGHNT, CDR2 YENEEA. There are 16 residues in the CDR3. Losses at the gene ends were 7 bases for V and 6 bases for J; bases not matched to a gene: 16. This chain's CDR3 is CASTLGRGRDGSEQYF. The CDR3 bases are TGTGCCAGCACCCTCGGGCGCGGGAGGGACGGTTCCGAGCAGTACTTC.

This clonotype was recorded many times. The chain recombines TRBV7-8 with TRBJ2-5, with D tentatively TRBD1 or TRBD2 (5 bases each). Germline loops: CDR1 SGHVS, CDR2 FQNEAQ. This CDR3 contains 16 residues. Trimming left V 0 bases short and J 4 bases short, with 15 bases between. The CDR3 is CASSLARTGTRETQYF. DNA of the CDR3: TGTGCCAGCAGCTTAGCCCGAACCGGGACGAGAGAGACCCAGTACTTC.

This clonotype was seen a handful of times. V and J are TRBV19 and TRBJ1-5, with 7 bases aligning to TRBD1. Germline lookup yields CDR1 LNHDA and CDR2 SQIVND (reference sequence). J lost 7 bases, V lost 9 bases, and 15 bases had no gene match. This CDR3 region has 15 residues. CDR3 DNA: TGTGCCAGCCAATCAGGGGGGGCGGGTGGACAGCCCCAGCATTTT. Amino acids: CASQSGGAGGQPQHF.

This clonotype appeared many times. This chain joins TRBV11-2 and TRBJ2-7, with D perhaps given as TRBD1 or TRBD2 (5 bases each). V gave up 3 bases and J gave up 1 base, with 28 bases separating them. Germline V gene sequence: CDR1 SGHAT, CDR2 FQNNGV. This CDR3 has 20 residues. CDR3 coding DNA: TGTGCCAGCAGCTTGGGGCTAGCCTTCACCAAAGGAGTTTTATCCTACGAGCAGTACTTC. Protein product: CASSLGLAFTKGVLSYEQYF.

This clonotype has at least ten counts. The chain couples TRBV28 to TRBJ2-3, with a tentative D call TRBD2 (6 bases). Trimming pared 2 bases from V and 0 bases from J, leaving 15 bases between. Germline CDR1 reads MDHEN; CDR2 reads SYDVKM. The CDR3 runs to 17 residues. For the CDR3, the DNA is TGTGCCAGCAGTTTAGGAAGAGGACTACTTAGCACAGATACGCAGTATTTT. The encoded protein is CASSLGRGLLSTDTQYF.

The chain uses TRBV28 and TRBJ1-1; a weak D match, TRBD1 (5 bases). The CDR3 is made up of 15 amino acids. Germline V gene lookup returns CDR1 MDHEN and CDR2 SYDVKM. The V gene lost 1 base and the J gene lost 5 bases, with 14 bases spanning the gap. CDR3 loop: CASSLSGRVETEAFF. For the CDR3, the DNA is TGTGCCAGCAGTTTATCGGGCAGGGTAGAGACTGAAGCTTTCTTT.

This clonotype was seen at least ten times. The genes are TRBV29-1 and TRBJ1-5; no definite D call. The ends were cut back, 4 bases at V and 3 bases at J, with 10 bases in the middle. The CDR3 runs to 13 residues. Germline CDR1 is SQVTM and CDR2 is ANQGSEA. CDR3 in DNA: TGCAGCGTTGTGGAGGCTACCAATCAGCCCCAGCATTTT. It specifies CSVVEATNQPQHF.

Ten or more counts support this clonotype. This chain joins TRBV28 and TRBJ2-5, with D perhaps matching TRBD1 (7 bases). The CDR3 sequence is 15 residues long. The V and J ends lost 6 bases and 5 bases respectively, with 19 bases between them. Germline V gene data show CDR1 as MDHEN and CDR2 as SYDVKM. Written as DNA, the CDR3 is TGTGCCAGCAGCCTGAGACAGGGAGGTGCGGAGACCCAGTACTTC. Its protein is CASSLRQGGAETQYF.

Concerning this clonotype itself: Just one base apart from a much larger clone, this may be a read error. CDR3 sequence (DNA): TGTGTCAGCAGCTTAGGTGACACAGATACGCAGTATTTT. Translation: CVSSLGDTDTQYF. The V call is TRBV11-3, the J call TRBJ2-3, with D uncertain. CDR3 size: 13 residues. Germline V CDR1 and CDR2: SGHNT, YENEEA.

This clonotype was seen many times. The rearrangement links TRBV28 to TRBJ2-4, with 8 bases that match TRBD2. Germline V gene data show CDR1 as MDHEN and CDR2 as SYDVKM. V dropped 6 bases and J dropped 0; count of bases not matched to a gene: 7. This CDR3 has 16 residues. The CDR3 sequence: CASSSGGVLAKNIQYF. In DNA form, the CDR3 reads TGTGCCAGCAGCTCCGGGGGGGTCCTAGCCAAAAACATTCAGTACTTC.

On this clonotype: A single base separates this from a much larger clone, so it may be a read error. This chain uses TRBV7-2 with TRBJ2-7, with D possibly TRBD2 on 6 matching bases. Germline V gives CDR1 SGHTA, CDR2 FQGNSA. The CDR3 spans 16 residues. The CDR3 sequence is CASSLVQRARSCEQYF. The DNA of the CDR3 is TGTGCCAGCAGCTTAGTTCAGCGGGCCCGCTCCTGCGAGCAGTACTTC. Combining the CDR3 with reference TRBV7-2 and TRBJ2-7 gives the whole variable domain GAGVSQSPSNKVTEKGKDVELRCDPISGHTALYWYRQSLGQGLEFLIYFQGNSAPDKSGLPSDRFSAERTGGSVSTLTIQRTQQEDSAVYLCASSLVQRARSCEQYFGPGTRLTVT.

This chain uses TRBV7-9 with TRBJ2-7, with TRBD2 identical over 14 bases. The V and J ends lost 6 bases and 3 bases, in that order; junction bases with no gene match: 10. CDR1 is SEHNR, CDR2 FQNEAQ, per germline (reference sequence). The CDR3 runs to 17 residues. The CDR3 DNA follows: TGTGCCAGCAGTCGCGGGACTAGCGGGAGCGCTAACTACGAGCAGTACTTC. Residues: CASSRGTSGSANYEQYF.

This clonotype was seen a handful of times. The chain carries TRBV24-1 and TRBJ2-2; no reliable D call. The germline V gene has CDR1 KGHDR and CDR2 SFDVKD. Trimming cost V 4 bases and J 5 bases, with 13 bases left between them. The CDR3 loop spans 15 amino acids. The CDR3, as DNA: TGTGCCACCAGTGACCCTGGTGAACGAACCGGGGAGCTGTTTTTT. Amino acid sequence: CATSDPGERTGELFF.

This clonotype was seen ten or more times. This chain links TRBV6-6 with TRBJ1-1; D is undetermined. The CDR3 is 15 residues long. Germline V gives CDR1 MNHNY, CDR2 SVGAGI (reference sequence). Deletions cut 2 bases from V and 0 bases from J, with 10 bases between. This CDR3 is CASSYRQIMNTEAFF. Here the CDR3 DNA reads TGTGCCAGCAGTTACCGGCAGATCATGAACACTGAAGCTTTCTTT.

The V call is TRBV4-3, the J call TRBJ2-1; no firm D call. The ends were cut back, 1 base at V and 6 bases at J, with 7 bases in the middle. Per the germline V gene, CDR1 is LGHNA and CDR2 is YSLEER. The CDR3 covers 13 residues. As DNA, the CDR3 is TGCGCCAGCAGCCAAGTGATAGTCAATGAGCAGTTCTTC. The encoded protein is CASSQVIVNEQFF.